This T cell receptor (beta chain) derives from a study of T cell responses to AZD1222 COVID-19 vaccine. Study at large: The analysis combined second doses at about 4 or about 12 weeks.

Study conclusions and caveats: Repertoires were obtained solely post-peak T cell response. Targets within unmutated variant regions were reportedly found for nearly half of spike-specific TCRs. Following two doses of AZD1222, Spike-specific TCR breadth and depth rose.

Sequenced by immunoSEQ multiplex PCR; TCRdb stores in-frame clones only, minus some. The sample has around 84,000 clones, 80% to 90% seen once. On this clone: What it binds is unknown.

This specimen consisted of peripheral blood, obtained on day 0 of AZD1222 vaccination. This TCR came from an adult in good health.

CDR3 DNA: TGTGCCAGCAGCGGAGGGGGACTAGCGGGAGCCCCCTCCTACGAGCAGTACTTC. It yields the protein CASSGGGLAGAPSYEQYF. The chain uses TRBV11-2 and TRBJ2-7; 14 nucleotides line up with TRBD2. Unmatched junction bases numbered 9, after V lost 5 bases and J lost 0 bases. The CDR3 has 18 amino acids. CDR1 is SGHAT and CDR2 is FQNNGV in the germline V gene.